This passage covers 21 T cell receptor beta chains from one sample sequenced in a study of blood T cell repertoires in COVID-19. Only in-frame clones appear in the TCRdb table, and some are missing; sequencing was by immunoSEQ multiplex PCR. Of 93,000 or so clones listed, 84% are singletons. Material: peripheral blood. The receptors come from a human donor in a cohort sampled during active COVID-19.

The CDR3 region is CASSRAPVANTEAFF. Here the CDR3 DNA reads TGTGCCAGCTCCAGGGCGCCGGTGGCGAACACTGAAGCTTTCTTT. The J gene is TRBJ1-1, the V gene TRBV9; TRBD1 might be the D (5 bases). The germline CDR1 and CDR2 sequences are SGDLS and YYNGEE. The germline V and J ends were trimmed by 7 bases and 1 base, with 17 bases remaining between them. The CDR3 sequence is 15 residues long.

The CDR3 loop is CASSKDRGLLETQYF. The CDR3 DNA is TGCGCCAGCAGCAAGGACAGGGGGCTTTTAGAGACCCAGTACTTC. This sequence joins TRBV5-1 and TRBJ2-5; 11 positions match TRBD1. CDR3 length: 15 residues. V lost 4 bases, J lost 4 bases, and 6 bases stayed unmatched. Germline values: CDR1 SGHRS, CDR2 YFSETQ.

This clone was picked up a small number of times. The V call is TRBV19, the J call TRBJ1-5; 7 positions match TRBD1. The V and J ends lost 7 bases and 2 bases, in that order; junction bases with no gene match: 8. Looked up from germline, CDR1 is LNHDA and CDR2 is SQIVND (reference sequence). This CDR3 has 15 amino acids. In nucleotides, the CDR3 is TGTGCCAGTAAAATGGAGGGGGCTGGCAATCAGCCCCAGCATTTT. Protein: CASKMEGAGNQPQHF.

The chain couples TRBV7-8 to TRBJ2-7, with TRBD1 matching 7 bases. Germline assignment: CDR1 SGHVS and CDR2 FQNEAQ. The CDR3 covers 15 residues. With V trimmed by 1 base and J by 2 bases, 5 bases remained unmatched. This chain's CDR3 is CASSLEQGVPYEQYF. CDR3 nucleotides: TGTGCCAGCAGCTTAGAGCAGGGGGTGCCCTACGAGCAGTACTTC.

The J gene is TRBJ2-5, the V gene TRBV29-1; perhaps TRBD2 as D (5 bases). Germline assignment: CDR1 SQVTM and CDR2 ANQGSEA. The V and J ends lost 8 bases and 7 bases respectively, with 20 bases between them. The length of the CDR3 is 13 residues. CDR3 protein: CSLARTPEGTQYF. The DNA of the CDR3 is TGCAGCCTAGCCCGGACCCCTGAGGGGACCCAGTACTTC. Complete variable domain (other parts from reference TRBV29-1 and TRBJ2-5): SAVISQKPSRDICQRGTSLTIQCQVDSQVTMMFWYRQQPGQSLTLIATANQGSEATYESGFVIDKFPISRPNLTFSTLTVSNMSPEDSSIYLCSLARTPEGTQYFGPGTRLLVL.

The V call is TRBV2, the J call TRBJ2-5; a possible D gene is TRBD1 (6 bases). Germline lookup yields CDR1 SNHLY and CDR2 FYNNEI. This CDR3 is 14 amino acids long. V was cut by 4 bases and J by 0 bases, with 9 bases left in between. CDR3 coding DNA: TGTGCCAGCAGTGTTGACAGGAACCAAGAGACCCAGTACTTC. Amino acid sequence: CASSVDRNQETQYF.

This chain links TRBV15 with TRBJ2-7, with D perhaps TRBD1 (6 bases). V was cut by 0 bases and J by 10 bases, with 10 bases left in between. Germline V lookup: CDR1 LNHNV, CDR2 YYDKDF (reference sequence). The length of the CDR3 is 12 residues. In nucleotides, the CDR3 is TGTGCCACCAGCAGAGATCAGGGGCATCAGTACTTC. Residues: CATSRDQGHQYF.

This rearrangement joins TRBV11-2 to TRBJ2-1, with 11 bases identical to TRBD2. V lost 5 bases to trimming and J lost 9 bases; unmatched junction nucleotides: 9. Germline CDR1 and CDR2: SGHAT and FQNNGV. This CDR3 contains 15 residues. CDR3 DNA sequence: TGTGCCAGCAGCCCCTTAGCGGGGGGGCGAGGTGAGCAGTTCTTC. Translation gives CASSPLAGGRGEQFF.

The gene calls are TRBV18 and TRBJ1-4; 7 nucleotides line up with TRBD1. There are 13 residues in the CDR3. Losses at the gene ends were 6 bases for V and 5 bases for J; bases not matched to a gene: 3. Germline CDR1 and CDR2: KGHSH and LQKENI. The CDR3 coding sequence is TGTGCCAGCTCGGGACAGAAAAATGAAAAACTGTTTTTT. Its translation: CASSGQKNEKLFF.

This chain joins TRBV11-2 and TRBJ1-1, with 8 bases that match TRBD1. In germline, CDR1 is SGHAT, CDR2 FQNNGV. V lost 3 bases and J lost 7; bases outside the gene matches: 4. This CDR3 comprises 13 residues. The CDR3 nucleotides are TGTGCCAGCAGCTTGACAGGGGAATTTGAAGCTTTCTTT. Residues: CASSLTGEFEAFF.

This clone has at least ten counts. The CDR3 region has the DNA TGTGCCAGCCAGGGCTCCCTGAACACTGAAGCTTTCTTT. It is translated as CASQGSLNTEAFF. The chain links TRBV12-3 or TRBV12-4 to TRBJ1-1; D is possibly TRBD1 (5 bases). The V gene lost 8 bases and the J gene lost 0 bases, with 10 bases spanning the gap. The CDR3 has 13 residues.

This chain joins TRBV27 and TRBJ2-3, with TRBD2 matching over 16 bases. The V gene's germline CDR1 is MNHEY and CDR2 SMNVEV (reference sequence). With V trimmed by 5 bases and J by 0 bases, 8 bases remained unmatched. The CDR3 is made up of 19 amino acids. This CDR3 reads CASSPWGLAGGISTDTQYF. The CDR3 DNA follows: TGTGCCAGCAGTCCGTGGGGACTAGCGGGGGGGATTAGCACAGATACGCAGTATTTT.

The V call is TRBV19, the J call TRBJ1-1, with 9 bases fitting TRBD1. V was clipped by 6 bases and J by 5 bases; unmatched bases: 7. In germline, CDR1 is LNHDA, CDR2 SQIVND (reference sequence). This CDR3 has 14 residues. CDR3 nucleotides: TGTGCCAGTAGGGGGGGACAGGGTAGGACTGAAGCTTTCTTT. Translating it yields CASRGGQGRTEAFF. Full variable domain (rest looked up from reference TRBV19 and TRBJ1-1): DGGITQSPKYLFRKEGQNVTLSCEQNLNHDAMYWYRQDPGQGLRLIYYSQIVNDFQKGDIAEGYSVSREKKESFPLTVTSAQKNPTAFYLCASRGGQGRTEAFFGQGTRLTVV.

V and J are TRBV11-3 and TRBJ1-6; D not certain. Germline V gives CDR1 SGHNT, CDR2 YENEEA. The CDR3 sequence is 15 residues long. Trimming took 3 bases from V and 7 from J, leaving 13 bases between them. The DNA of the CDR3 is TGTGCCAGCAGCTTGGGCGGTCGGGAAAATTCACCCCTCCACTTT. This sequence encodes CASSLGGRENSPLHF.

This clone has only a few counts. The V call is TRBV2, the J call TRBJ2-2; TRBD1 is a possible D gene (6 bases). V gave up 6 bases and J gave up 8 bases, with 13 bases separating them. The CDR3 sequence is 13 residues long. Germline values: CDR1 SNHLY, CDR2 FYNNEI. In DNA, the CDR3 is TGTGCCAGCAGGGTAAACAGGGAAGGGGAGCTGTTTTTT. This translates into CASRVNREGELFF.

CDR3 protein: CASSLLLGLAVSTDTQYF. The CDR3 DNA is TGTGCCAGCAGCTTGCTACTAGGACTAGCGGTTAGCACAGATACGCAGTATTTT. The chain joins TRBV5-4 to TRBJ2-3; 10 bases line up with TRBD2. This CDR3 contains 18 residues. The germline V gene encodes CDR1 SGHNT and CDR2 YYREEE (reference sequence). V shed 1 base, J shed 0 bases, and the junction held 8 bases outside the gene matches. Filled out from reference TRBV5-4 and TRBJ2-3, the complete variable domain reads ETGVTQSPTHLIKTRGQQVTLRCSSQSGHNTVSWYQQALGQGPQFIFQYYREEENGRGNFPPRFSGLQFPNYSSELNVNALELDDSALYLCASSLLLGLAVSTDTQYFGPGTRLTVL.

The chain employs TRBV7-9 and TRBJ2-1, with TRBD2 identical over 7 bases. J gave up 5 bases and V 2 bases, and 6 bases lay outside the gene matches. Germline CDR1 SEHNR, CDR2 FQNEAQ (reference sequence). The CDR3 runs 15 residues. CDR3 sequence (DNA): TGTGCCAGCAGCTTATGGTCTAGCGGAAACAATGAGCAGTTCTTC. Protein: CASSLWSSGNNEQFF.

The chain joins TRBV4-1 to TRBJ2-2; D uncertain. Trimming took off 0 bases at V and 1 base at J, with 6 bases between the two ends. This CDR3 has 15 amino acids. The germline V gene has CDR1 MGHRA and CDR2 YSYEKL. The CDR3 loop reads CASSQDQLNTGELFF. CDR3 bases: TGCGCCAGCAGCCAAGACCAGTTGAACACCGGGGAGCTGTTTTTT.

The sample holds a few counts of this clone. The CDR3 sequence is CARAPRDRAGYTF. The DNA for the CDR3 is TGTGCCAGGGCGCCAAGGGACAGGGCTGGCTACACCTTC. The chain is built from TRBV12-3 or TRBV12-4 and TRBJ1-2; the match to TRBD1 covers 9 bases. This CDR3 is built from 13 residues. V shed 9 bases and J 7 bases; nucleotides not matched to a gene: 9.

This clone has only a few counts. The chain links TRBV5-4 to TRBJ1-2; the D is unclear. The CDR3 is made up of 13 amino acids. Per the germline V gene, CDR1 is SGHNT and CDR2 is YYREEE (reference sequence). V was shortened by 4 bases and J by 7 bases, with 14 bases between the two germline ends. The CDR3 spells CASSPLPRGGYTF. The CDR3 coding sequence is TGTGCCAGCAGCCCGCTGCCGCGGGGTGGCTACACCTTC.

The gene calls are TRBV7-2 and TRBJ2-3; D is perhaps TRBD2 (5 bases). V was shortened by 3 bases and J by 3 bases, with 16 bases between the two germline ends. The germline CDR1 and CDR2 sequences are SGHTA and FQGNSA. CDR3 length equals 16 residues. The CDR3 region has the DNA TGTGCCAGCAGCTTTTTGCGCCCTTCGGGGACAGATACGCAGTATTTT. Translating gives CASSFLRPSGTDTQYF.